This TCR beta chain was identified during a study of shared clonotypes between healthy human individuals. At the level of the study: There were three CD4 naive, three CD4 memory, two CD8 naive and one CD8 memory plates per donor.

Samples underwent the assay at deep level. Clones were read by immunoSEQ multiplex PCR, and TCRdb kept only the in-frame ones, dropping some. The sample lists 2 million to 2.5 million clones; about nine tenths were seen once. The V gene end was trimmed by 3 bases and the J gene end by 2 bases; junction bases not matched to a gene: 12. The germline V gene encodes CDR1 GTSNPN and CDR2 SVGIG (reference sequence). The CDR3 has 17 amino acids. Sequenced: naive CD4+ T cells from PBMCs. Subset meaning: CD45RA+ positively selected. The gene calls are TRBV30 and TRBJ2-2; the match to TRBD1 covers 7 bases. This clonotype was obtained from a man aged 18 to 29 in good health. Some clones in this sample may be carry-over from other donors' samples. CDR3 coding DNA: TGTGCCTGGAGATCTTACCGGACAGGTGTTAACACCGGGGAGCTGTTTTTT. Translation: CAWRSYRTGVNTGELFF.